Below, one TCR beta chain is given with its context. No antigen is known for it. Isolation of total RNA was performed on whole blood, with no prior T cell sorting. This sample was included in a study of monozygotic twins with inflammatory bowel disease. Each CDR3 protein gets one entry in TCRdb, which reprocessed the 5' RACE reads and gives no DNA. This sample contains about 300,000 distinct CDR3 sequences. Study-level findings and limits: Healthy co-twins, by inverse Simpson, had higher TCRbeta diversity than their siblings with IBD.

The receptor's source is a human donor with ulcerative colitis or Crohn's disease, or a healthy co-twin of an affected twin (not recorded which). Sequencing was performed on blood.

The chain's CDR3 is CATYGGTHHSGANVLTF. The chain is built from TRBV5-6 and TRBJ2-6; TCRdb proposes TRBD1, but this gene call is untestable without DNA. This CDR3 spans 17 amino acids. The germline V gene has CDR1 SGHDT and CDR2 YYEEEE.